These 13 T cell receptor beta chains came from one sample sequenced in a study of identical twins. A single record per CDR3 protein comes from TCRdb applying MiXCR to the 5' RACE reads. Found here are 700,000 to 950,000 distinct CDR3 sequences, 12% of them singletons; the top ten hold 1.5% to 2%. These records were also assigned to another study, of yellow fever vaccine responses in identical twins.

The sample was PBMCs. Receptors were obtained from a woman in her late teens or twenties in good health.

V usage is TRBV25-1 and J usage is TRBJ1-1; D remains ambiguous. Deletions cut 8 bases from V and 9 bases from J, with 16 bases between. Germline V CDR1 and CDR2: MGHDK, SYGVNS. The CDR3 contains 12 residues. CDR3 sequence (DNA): TGTGCCAGCCCTAAGAATCAGCCAAAAGCTTTCTTT. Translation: CASPKNQPKAFF.

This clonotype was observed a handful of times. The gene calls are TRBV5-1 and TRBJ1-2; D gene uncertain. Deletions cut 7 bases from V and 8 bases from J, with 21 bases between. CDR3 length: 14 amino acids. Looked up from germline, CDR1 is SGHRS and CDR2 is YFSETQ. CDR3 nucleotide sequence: TGCGCCAGCGGATCTACCGGGAAGCTGGAAGGCTACACCTTC. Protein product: CASGSTGKLEGYTF.

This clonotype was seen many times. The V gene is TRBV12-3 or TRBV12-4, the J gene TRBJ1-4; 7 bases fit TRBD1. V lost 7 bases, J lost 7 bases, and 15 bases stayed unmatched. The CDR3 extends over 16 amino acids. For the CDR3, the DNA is TGTGCCAGCACCTATCTCATTACAGGGGTTGGTGAAAAACTGTTTTTT. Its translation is CASTYLITGVGEKLFF.

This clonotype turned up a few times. Written as DNA, the CDR3 is TGTGCCAGCAGTTACGAGATGCGCGAGCAGTACTTC. Its translation: CASSYEMREQYF. The chain joins TRBV6-6 to TRBJ2-7; no definite D call. This CDR3 is 12 amino acids long. CDR1 and CDR2 (germline): MNHNY, SVGAGI (reference sequence). Trimming stripped 2 bases from V and 6 bases from J, with 8 bases between.

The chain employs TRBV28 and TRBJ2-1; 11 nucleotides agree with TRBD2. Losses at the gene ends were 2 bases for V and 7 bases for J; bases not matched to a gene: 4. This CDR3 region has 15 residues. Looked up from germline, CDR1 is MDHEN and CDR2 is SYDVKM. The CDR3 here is CASSLGASGRNEQFF. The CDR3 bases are TGTGCCAGCAGTTTAGGGGCTAGCGGGAGGAATGAGCAGTTCTTC.

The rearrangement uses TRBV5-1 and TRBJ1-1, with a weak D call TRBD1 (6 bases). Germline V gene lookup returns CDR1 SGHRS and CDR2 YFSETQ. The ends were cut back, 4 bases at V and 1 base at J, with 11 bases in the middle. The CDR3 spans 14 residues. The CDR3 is CASSAATGNTEAFF. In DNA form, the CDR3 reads TGCGCCAGCAGCGCAGCGACAGGGAACACTGAAGCTTTCTTT.

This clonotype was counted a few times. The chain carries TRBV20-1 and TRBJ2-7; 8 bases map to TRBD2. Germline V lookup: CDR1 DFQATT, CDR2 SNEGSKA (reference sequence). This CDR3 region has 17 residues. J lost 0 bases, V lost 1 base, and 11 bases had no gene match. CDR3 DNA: TGCAGTGCTAGAGGGCTGGCTAGCGGGTATAGCTCCTACGAGCAGTACTTC. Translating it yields CSARGLASGYSSYEQYF.

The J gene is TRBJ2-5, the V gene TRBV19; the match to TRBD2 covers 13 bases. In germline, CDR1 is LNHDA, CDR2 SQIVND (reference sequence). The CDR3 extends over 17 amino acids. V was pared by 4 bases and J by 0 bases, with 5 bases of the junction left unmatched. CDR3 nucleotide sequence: TGTGCCAGTAGTAAGGGACTAGCGGGATGGGACCAAGAGACCCAGTACTTC. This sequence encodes CASSKGLAGWDQETQYF.

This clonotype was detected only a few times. CDR3 sequence reads: CASSLRGNPKETQYF. The CDR3 bases are TGCGCCAGCAGCTTAAGGGGCAACCCCAAAGAGACCCAGTACTTC. The chain combines TRBV5-1 with TRBJ2-5; tentative D call: TRBD1 (5 bases). The germline CDR1 and CDR2 sequences are SGHRS and YFSETQ. Trimming removed 2 bases from V and 3 bases from J, with 14 bases in between. This CDR3 has 15 residues.

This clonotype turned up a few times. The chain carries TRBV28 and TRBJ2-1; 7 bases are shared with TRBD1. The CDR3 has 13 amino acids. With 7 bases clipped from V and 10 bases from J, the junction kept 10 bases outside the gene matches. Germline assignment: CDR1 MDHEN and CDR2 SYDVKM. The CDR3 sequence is CASKGAILKEQFF. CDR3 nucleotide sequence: TGTGCCAGCAAGGGGGCGATTTTAAAGGAGCAGTTCTTC.

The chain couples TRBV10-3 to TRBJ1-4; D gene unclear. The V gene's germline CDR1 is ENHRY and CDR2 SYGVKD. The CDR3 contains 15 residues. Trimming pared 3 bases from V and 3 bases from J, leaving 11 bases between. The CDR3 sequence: CAISEKATSNEKLFF. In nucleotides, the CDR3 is TGTGCCATCAGTGAAAAGGCTACCTCTAATGAAAAACTGTTTTTT.

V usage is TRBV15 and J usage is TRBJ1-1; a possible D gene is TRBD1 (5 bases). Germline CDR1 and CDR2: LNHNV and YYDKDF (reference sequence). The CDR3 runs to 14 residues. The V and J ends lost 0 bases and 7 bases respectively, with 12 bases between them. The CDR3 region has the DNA TGTGCCACCAGCAGAGATGTTGAGGGGTTTGAAGCTTTCTTT. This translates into CATSRDVEGFEAFF.

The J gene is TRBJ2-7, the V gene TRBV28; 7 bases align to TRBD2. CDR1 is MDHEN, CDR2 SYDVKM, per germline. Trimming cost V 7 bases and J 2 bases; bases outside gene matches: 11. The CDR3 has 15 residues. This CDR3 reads CASNRGDLLTYEQYF. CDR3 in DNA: TGTGCCAGCAACCGGGGGGACCTACTGACCTACGAGCAGTACTTC.